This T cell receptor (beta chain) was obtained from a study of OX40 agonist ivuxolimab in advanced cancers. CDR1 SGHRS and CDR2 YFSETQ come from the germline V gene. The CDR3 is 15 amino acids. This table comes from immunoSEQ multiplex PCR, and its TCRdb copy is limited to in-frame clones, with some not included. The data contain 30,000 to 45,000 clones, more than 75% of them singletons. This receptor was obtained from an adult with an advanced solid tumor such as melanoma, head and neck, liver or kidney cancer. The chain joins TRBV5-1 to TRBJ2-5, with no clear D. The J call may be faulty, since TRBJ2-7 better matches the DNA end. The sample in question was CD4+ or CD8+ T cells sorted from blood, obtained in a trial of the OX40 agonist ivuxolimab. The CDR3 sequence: CASSPGPGLSYEQYF. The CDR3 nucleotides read TGCGCCAGCAGCCCCGGCCCGGGCCTCTCCTACGAGCAGTACTTC.